This T cell receptor beta chain is from a study of blood T cell repertoires in COVID-19. Adults between about 18 and 95 years of age took part from about two dozen US areas. Participants reported their clinical history, and cohort assignment relied on those reports. Assay: immunoSEQ multiplex PCR; the TCRdb copy retains only in-frame clones and omits some. The table shows roughly 150,000 clones, with roughly 80% occurring only once. The CDR3 consists of 12 residues. V dropped 8 bases and J dropped 5 bases, with 12 bases sitting between them. Germline V CDR1 and CDR2: LGHDT, YNNKEL (reference sequence).

The chain combines TRBV3-1 (or the pseudogene TRBV3-2) with TRBJ2-5; the D gene is possibly TRBD2 (5 bases). The sample taken for sequencing was PBMCs or T cells enriched from blood (not recorded which). The receptor's source is a middle-aged man who had recovered from COVID-19. The chain's CDR3 is CASWGVGETQYF. For the CDR3, the DNA is TGTGCCAGCTGGGGAGTTGGGGAGACCCAGTACTTC.